Below, 15 T cell receptor beta chains from the same sample are listed, as sequenced in a study of blood T cell repertoires in COVID-19. The data were produced by immunoSEQ multiplex PCR, yet TCRdb's version contains in-frame clones alone and is incomplete. The profile shows 60,000 to 75,000 clones, 88% of them singletons. Material for sequencing was peripheral blood. The receptors derive from a human donor in a cohort sampled during active COVID-19.

V usage is TRBV2 and J usage is TRBJ2-3, with 10 bases fitting TRBD2. The germline V gene has CDR1 SNHLY and CDR2 FYNNEI. V shed 8 bases, J shed 7 bases, and the junction held 12 bases outside the gene matches. There are 15 residues in the CDR3. CDR3 sequence: CASRPLAGVLNTQYF. The CDR3 coding sequence is TGTGCCAGCCGGCCCCTAGCGGGAGTTTTAAATACGCAGTATTTT.

The chain combines TRBV5-1 with TRBJ1-6; TRBD1 might be the D (5 bases). Germline values: CDR1 SGHRS, CDR2 YFSETQ. Trimming removed 1 base at V and 6 bases at J, with 14 bases between. The CDR3 spans 16 residues. This CDR3 is CASSLTRVGLNSPLHF. The CDR3 bases are TGCGCCAGCAGCTTGACCAGGGTTGGGCTTAATTCACCCCTCCACTTT.

The rearrangement joins TRBV14 to TRBJ2-1, with D hard to call. From germline, CDR1 is SGHDN and CDR2 FVKESK. The CDR3 runs 14 residues. V was shortened by 1 base and J by 0 bases, with 4 bases between the two germline ends. CDR3 protein: CASSQGGSYNEQFF. The CDR3 DNA is TGTGCCAGCAGCCAAGGAGGCTCCTACAATGAGCAGTTCTTC.

The chain couples TRBV21-1 to TRBJ1-5; no check of the table's D call, TRBD1, against the DNA was made. TRBV21-1 is a pseudogene segment. The CDR3 totals 18 residues. The CDR3 region is CASSKNSGTPCSNQPQHF. As DNA, the CDR3 is TGTGCCAGCAGCAAAAACTCGGGGACACCTTGTAGCAATCAGCCCCAGCATTTT.

The chain couples TRBV30 to TRBJ2-5, with 9 bases that match TRBD1. With V trimmed by 0 bases and J by 0 bases, 8 bases remained unmatched. Germline V gene data show CDR1 as GTSNPN and CDR2 as SVGIG (reference sequence). The CDR3 runs to 17 residues. The CDR3 sequence: CAWSVQGTGLYQETQYF. In DNA, the CDR3 is TGTGCCTGGAGTGTACAGGGGACAGGGCTGTACCAAGAGACCCAGTACTTC.

V and J are TRBV6-5 and TRBJ1-5, with TRBD1 matching over 7 bases. CDR3 length: 12 residues. V gave up 6 bases and J gave up 8 bases; unmatched junction bases: 4. From germline, CDR1 is MNHEY and CDR2 SVGAGI. CDR3 DNA: TGTGCCAGCAGCCACAGGGGAGAGCCCCAGCATTTT. Its protein product is CASSHRGEPQHF.

The V call is TRBV29-1, the J call TRBJ2-5, with 7 bases aligning to TRBD2. The CDR3 runs to 13 residues. From germline, CDR1 is SQVTM and CDR2 ANQGSEA. Losses at the gene ends were 7 bases for V and 4 bases for J; bases not matched to a gene: 9. CDR3 coding DNA: TGCAGCGCCCTAAGCGGGACGGGAGAGACCCAGTACTTC. Protein sequence: CSALSGTGETQYF.

This chain connects TRBV12-5 to TRBJ2-5; weak D call: TRBD2 (5 bases). Germline values: CDR1 LGHNT, CDR2 FRNRAP. The CDR3 runs to 14 residues. The V end was cut by 8 bases, the J end by 2 bases, with 15 bases between. The CDR3 loop reads CASKAPGLQETQYF. CDR3 coding DNA: TGTGCTAGTAAGGCACCGGGGTTACAAGAGACCCAGTACTTC.

This clone was counted a single time. At one end, the junction sequence differs from germline, possibly due to a read error. The genes are TRBV6-1 and TRBJ2-1, with TRBD2 matching over 12 bases. CDR3 size: 14 residues. Germline values: CDR1 MNHNS, CDR2 SASEGT. CDR3 sequence reads: CASSDSGTSGPPVF. The CDR3 nucleotides read TGTGCCAGCAGTGATTCCGGGACTAGCGGGCCCCCGGTCTTC.

This chain joins TRBV2 and TRBJ1-1, with 8 positions matching TRBD1. Trimming cost V 6 bases and J 5 bases; bases outside gene matches: 2. CDR3 length equals 12 residues. The germline gives CDR1 SNHLY, CDR2 FYNNEI. The CDR3 DNA sequence: TGTGCCAGCAGGACAGGGGTGACTGAAGCTTTCTTT. Protein: CASRTGVTEAFF.

The chain carries TRBV10-3 and TRBJ1-2; D is undetermined. Germline CDR1 reads ENHRY; CDR2 reads SYGVKD. This CDR3 comprises 12 residues. Deletions cut 4 bases from V and 8 bases from J, with 11 bases between. DNA of the CDR3: TGTGCCATCAGTGTCATGGACTGGGGCTACACCTTC. Its translation: CAISVMDWGYTF.

V gene TRBV5-1 combines with J gene TRBJ2-1; no firm D call. The V gene lost 5 bases and the J gene lost 3 bases, with 15 bases spanning the gap. The CDR3 covers 15 residues. Germline CDR1 is SGHRS and CDR2 is YFSETQ. CDR3 DNA: TGCGCCAGCAGTTCCGATGACTCCGGCTACAATGAGCAGTTCTTC. Its translation is CASSSDDSGYNEQFF.

The CDR3 is CASSLETGLGGYTF. The CDR3 DNA reads TGTGCCAGCAGCTTAGAGACAGGTCTTGGTGGCTACACCTTC. The J gene is TRBJ1-2, the V gene TRBV7-8; D perhaps matches TRBD1 (6 bases). Trimming shortened V by 1 base and J by 7 bases, and 13 bases separated the two germline ends. CDR3 length: 14 amino acids. Germline V gives CDR1 SGHVS, CDR2 FQNEAQ.

The genes are TRBV3-1 (or the pseudogene TRBV3-2) and TRBJ2-3; D possibly corresponds to TRBD2 (6 bases). CDR3 size: 15 residues. Trimming shortened V by 4 bases and J by 2 bases, and 13 bases separated the two germline ends. Germline CDR1 and CDR2: LGHDT and YNNKEL (reference sequence). In DNA, the CDR3 is TGTGCCAGCAGCCGGCCGGGACTGGACACAGATACGCAGTATTTT. This translates into CASSRPGLDTDTQYF.

There are a few counts of this clone. V and J are TRBV2 and TRBJ2-3, with a possible D match to TRBD2 (5 bases). The germline V and J ends were trimmed by 8 bases and 7 bases, with 25 bases remaining between them. Germline CDR1 SNHLY, CDR2 FYNNEI. CDR3 size: 16 residues. CDR3 protein: CASPKGSMNPDNTQYF. In DNA, the CDR3 is TGTGCCAGCCCGAAAGGGAGCATGAACCCAGATAATACGCAGTATTTT.